These 9 T cell receptor beta chains were sequenced from one sample in a study of radiotherapy plus CTLA-4 blockade in lung cancer. Generated by immunoSEQ multiplex PCR, the TCRdb table keeps only in-frame clones and is missing some. The data show tens of thousands of clones, around 81% seen once. Sample: peripheral blood, taken from a patient treated with radiotherapy plus ipilimumab. Receptor source: a human donor with non-small cell lung cancer who had a partial response to radiotherapy plus ipilimumab. Some clones in this sample may be carry-over from other donors' samples.

As DNA, the CDR3 is TGTGCCAGCAGCCGGCTGCTAGGCGAGCAGTACTTC. Translation gives CASSRLLGEQYF. The chain links TRBV11-2 to TRBJ2-7; D remains ambiguous. There are 12 residues in the CDR3. Trimming left V 5 bases short and J 6 bases short, with 11 bases between. Germline CDR1 and CDR2: SGHAT and FQNNGV.

This rearrangement joins TRBV6-5 to TRBJ1-1; TRBD1 matches at 9 bases. Losses at the gene ends were 6 bases for V and 4 bases for J; bases not matched to a gene: 3. Germline V gene data show CDR1 as MNHEY and CDR2 as SVGAGI. The CDR3 sequence is 13 residues long. This CDR3 reads CASRETGGTEAFF. In DNA, the CDR3 is TGTGCCAGCAGAGAGACAGGGGGCACTGAAGCTTTCTTT.

The V call is TRBV19, the J call TRBJ1-4, with 7 bases lining up with TRBD1. The CDR3 contains 15 residues. V dropped 7 bases and J dropped 12; count of bases not matched to a gene: 17. Germline V CDR1 and CDR2: LNHDA, SQIVND (reference sequence). CDR3 region: CASKNDRVGVGQLFF. CDR3 DNA: TGTGCCAGTAAGAATGACAGGGTCGGAGTGGGCCAACTGTTTTTT.

The rearrangement uses TRBV5-1 and TRBJ1-4, with TRBD1 identical over 8 bases. V lost 4 bases to trimming and J lost 6 bases; unmatched junction nucleotides: 11. CDR3 size: 16 residues. The germline V gene encodes CDR1 SGHRS and CDR2 YFSETQ. The CDR3 loop reads CASSPGGRDHHEKLFF. The CDR3 nucleotides are TGCGCCAGCAGCCCAGGGGGCAGGGACCACCATGAAAAACTGTTTTTT. Based on the CDR3 plus reference TRBV5-1 and TRBJ1-4, the full variable domain is KAGVTQTPRYLIKTRGQQVTLSCSPISGHRSVSWYQQTPGQGLQFLFEYFSETQRNKGNFPGRFSGRQFSNSRSEMNVSTLELGDSALYLCASSPGGRDHHEKLFFGSGTQLSVL.

The V call is TRBV28, the J call TRBJ1-5; D might be TRBD1 (5 bases). V lost 2 bases and J 6 bases, leaving 14 bases between the germline ends. The CDR3 loop spans 15 amino acids. CDR1 is MDHEN and CDR2 is SYDVKM in the germline V gene. The CDR3 region is CASSLRGNVGQPQHF. CDR3 nucleotide sequence: TGTGCCAGCAGTTTACGGGGGAACGTCGGTCAGCCCCAGCATTTT.

The V gene is TRBV6-1, the J gene TRBJ2-3, with 9 bases that match TRBD1. The trim removed 9 bases at V and 7 bases at J, leaving 8 bases unmatched. CDR1 and CDR2 (germline): MNHNS, SASEGT. The CDR3 is 13 amino acids. CDR3 sequence: CASLGQGVYTQYF. The CDR3 DNA sequence: TGTGCCAGTCTGGGACAGGGCGTTTATACGCAGTATTTT.

The V gene is TRBV2, the J gene TRBJ2-5; the match to TRBD2 covers 9 bases. The CDR3 length is 16 residues. Germline V CDR1 and CDR2: SNHLY, FYNNEI. V was clipped by 6 bases and J by 4 bases; unmatched bases: 12. CDR3 region: CASSHGSGGPGETQYF. The CDR3 DNA sequence: TGTGCCAGCAGCCATGGGAGCGGGGGGCCGGGAGAGACCCAGTACTTC.

The chain is built from TRBV7-9 and TRBJ2-5, with TRBD1 identical over 9 bases. Germline lookup yields CDR1 SEHNR and CDR2 FQNEAQ (reference sequence). CDR3 size: 14 residues. Unmatched junction bases numbered 4, after V lost 4 bases and J lost 4 bases. The CDR3 nucleotides are TGTGCCAGCAGCTCCGCGGACAGGGGAGAGACCCAGTACTTC. Protein product: CASSSADRGETQYF.

This chain uses TRBV11-3 with TRBJ2-7, with unresolved D. The germline gives CDR1 SGHNT, CDR2 YENEEA. The CDR3 has 14 residues. V was cut by 1 base and J by 0 bases, with 7 bases left in between. This CDR3 reads CASSLVRSSYEQYF. The CDR3 DNA reads as TGTGCCAGCAGCTTAGTAAGGAGCTCCTACGAGCAGTACTTC.